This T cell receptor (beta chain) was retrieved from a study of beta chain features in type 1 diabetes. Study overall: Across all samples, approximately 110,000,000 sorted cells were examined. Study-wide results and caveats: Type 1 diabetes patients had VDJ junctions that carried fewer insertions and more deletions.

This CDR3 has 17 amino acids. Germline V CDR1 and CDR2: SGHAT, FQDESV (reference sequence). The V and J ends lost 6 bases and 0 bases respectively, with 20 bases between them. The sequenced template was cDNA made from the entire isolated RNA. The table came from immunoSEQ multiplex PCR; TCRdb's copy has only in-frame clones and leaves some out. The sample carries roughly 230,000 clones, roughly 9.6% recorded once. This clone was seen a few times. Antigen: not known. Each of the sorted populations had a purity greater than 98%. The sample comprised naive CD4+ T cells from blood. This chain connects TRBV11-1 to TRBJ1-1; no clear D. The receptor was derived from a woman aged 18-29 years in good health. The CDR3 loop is CASRFDMAAGMNTEAFF. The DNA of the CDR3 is TGTGCCAGCAGGTTTGACATGGCAGCTGGTATGAACACTGAAGCTTTCTTT. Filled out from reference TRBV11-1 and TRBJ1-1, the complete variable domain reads EAEVAQSPRYKITEKSQAVAFWCDPISGHATLYWYRQILGQGPELLVQFQDESVVDDSQLPKDRFSAERLKGVDSTLKIQPAELGDSAMYLCASRFDMAAGMNTEAFFGQGTRLTVV.